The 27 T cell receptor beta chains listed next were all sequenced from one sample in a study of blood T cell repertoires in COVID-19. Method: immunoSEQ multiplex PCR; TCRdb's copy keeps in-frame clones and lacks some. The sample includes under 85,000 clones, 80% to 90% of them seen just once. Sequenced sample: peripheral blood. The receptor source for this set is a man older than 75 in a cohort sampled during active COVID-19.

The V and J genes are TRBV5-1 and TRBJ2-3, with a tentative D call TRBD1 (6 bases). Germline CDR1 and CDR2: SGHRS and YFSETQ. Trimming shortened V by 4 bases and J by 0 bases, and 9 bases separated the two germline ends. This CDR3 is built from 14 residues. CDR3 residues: CASSGTMSTDTQYF. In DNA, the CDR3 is TGCGCCAGCAGCGGGACAATGAGCACAGATACGCAGTATTTT.

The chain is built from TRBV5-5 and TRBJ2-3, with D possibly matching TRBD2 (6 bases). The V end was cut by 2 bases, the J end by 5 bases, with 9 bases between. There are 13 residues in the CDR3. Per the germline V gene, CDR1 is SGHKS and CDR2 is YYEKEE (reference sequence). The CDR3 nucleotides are TGTGCCAGCAGCTTTACGGGGGAAGATACGCAGTATTTT. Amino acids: CASSFTGEDTQYF.

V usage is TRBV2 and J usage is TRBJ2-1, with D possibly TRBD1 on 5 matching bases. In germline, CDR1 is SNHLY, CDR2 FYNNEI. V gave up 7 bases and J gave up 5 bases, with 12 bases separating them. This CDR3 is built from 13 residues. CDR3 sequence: CASKETDHNEQFF. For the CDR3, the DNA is TGTGCCAGCAAGGAGACAGATCACAATGAGCAGTTCTTC.

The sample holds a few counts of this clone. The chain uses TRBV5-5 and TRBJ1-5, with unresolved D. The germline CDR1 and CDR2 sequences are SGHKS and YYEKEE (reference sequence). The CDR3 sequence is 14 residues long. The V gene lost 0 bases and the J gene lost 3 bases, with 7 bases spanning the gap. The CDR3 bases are TGTGCCAGCAGCTTGGTGGCGGACAATCAGCCCCAGCATTTT. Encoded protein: CASSLVADNQPQHF.

CDR3 coding DNA: TGTGCCAGCAGTTTACTAAGCGGGGGTTCTTGGGAGACCCAGTACTTC. The encoded protein is CASSLLSGGSWETQYF. The gene calls are TRBV27 and TRBJ2-5; 8 bases match TRBD2. The junction had 10 bases not matched to a gene; V was cut back by 2 bases and J by 5 bases. Germline V gene lookup returns CDR1 MNHEY and CDR2 SMNVEV (reference sequence). The CDR3 extends over 16 amino acids.

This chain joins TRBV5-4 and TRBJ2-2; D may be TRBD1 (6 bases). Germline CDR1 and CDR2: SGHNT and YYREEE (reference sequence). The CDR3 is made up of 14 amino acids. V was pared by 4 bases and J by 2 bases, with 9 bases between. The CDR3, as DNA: TGTGCCAGCAGCCGGGACACAAACACCGGGGAGCTGTTTTTT. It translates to CASSRDTNTGELFF.

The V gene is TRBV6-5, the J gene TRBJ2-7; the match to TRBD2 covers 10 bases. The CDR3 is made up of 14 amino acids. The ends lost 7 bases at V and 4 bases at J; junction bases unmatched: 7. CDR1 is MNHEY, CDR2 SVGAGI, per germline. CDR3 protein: CASNRAGGRYEQYV. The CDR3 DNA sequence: TGTGCCAGCAACAGAGCGGGGGGGCGGTACGAGCAGTACGTC.

CDR3 sequence reads: CASSGQERWLGYEQYV. Here the CDR3 DNA reads TGTGCCAGCAGCGGACAGGAACGGTGGCTAGGCTACGAGCAGTACGTC. The genes are TRBV28 and TRBJ2-7; 7 nucleotides agree with TRBD1. The germline V gene has CDR1 MDHEN and CDR2 SYDVKM. The junction had 14 bases not matched to a gene; V was cut back by 6 bases and J by 3 bases. The CDR3 extends over 16 amino acids.

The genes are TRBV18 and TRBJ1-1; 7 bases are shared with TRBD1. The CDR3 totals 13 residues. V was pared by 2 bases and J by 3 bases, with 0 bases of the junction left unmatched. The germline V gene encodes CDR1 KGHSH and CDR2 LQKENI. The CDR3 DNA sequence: TGTGCCAGCTCACCAACAGGGGACACTGAAGCTTTCTTT. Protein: CASSPTGDTEAFF.

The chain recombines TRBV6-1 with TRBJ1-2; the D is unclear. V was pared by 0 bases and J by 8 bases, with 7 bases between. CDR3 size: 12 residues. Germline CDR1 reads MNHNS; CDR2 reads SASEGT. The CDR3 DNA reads TGTGCCAGCAGTGAAGCCTGGGAGGGCTACACCTTC. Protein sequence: CASSEAWEGYTF.

CDR3 in amino acids: CASSSRSLGREETQYF. The CDR3 DNA reads as TGTGCCAGCAGTTCTCGGTCTCTGGGGCGAGAGGAGACCCAGTACTTC. This rearrangement joins TRBV28 to TRBJ2-5; D is possibly TRBD1 (5 bases). CDR1 is MDHEN, CDR2 SYDVKM, per germline. Trimming removed 4 bases from V and 5 bases from J, with 20 bases in between. The CDR3 covers 16 residues.

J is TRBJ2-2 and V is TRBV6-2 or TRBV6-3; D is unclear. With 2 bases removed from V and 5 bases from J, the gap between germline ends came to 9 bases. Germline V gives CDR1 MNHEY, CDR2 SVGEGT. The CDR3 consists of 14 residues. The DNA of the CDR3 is TGTGCCAGCAGTTACCCGCATCTAACCGGGGAGCTGTTTTTT. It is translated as CASSYPHLTGELFF.

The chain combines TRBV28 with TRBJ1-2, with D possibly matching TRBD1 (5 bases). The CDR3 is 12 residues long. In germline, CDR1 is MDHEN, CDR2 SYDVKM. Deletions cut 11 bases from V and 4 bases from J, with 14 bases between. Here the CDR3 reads CAARPGLYGYTF. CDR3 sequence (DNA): TGTGCCGCGCGACCGGGACTCTATGGCTACACCTTC.

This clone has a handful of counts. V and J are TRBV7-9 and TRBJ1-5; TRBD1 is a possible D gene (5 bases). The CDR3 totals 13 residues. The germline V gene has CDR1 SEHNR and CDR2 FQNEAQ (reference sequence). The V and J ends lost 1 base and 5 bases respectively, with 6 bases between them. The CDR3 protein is CASSLGQYQPQHF. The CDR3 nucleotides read TGTGCCAGCAGCTTAGGACAGTATCAGCCCCAGCATTTT. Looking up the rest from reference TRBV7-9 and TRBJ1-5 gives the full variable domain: DTGVSQNPRHKITKRGQNVTFRCDPISEHNRLYWYRQTLGQGPEFLTYFQNEAQLEKSRLLSDRFSAERPKGSFSTLEIQRTEQGDSAMYLCASSLGQYQPQHFGDGTRLSIL.

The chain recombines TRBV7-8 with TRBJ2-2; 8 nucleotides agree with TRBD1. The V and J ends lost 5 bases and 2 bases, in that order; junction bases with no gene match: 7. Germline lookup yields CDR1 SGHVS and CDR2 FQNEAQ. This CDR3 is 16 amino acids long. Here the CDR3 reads CASSPRTGKNTGELFF. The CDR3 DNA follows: TGTGCCAGCAGCCCGCGGACAGGGAAAAACACCGGGGAGCTGTTTTTT.

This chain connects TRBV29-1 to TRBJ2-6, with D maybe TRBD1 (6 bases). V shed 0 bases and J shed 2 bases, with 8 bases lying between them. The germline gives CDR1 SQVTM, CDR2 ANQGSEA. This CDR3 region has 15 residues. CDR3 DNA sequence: TGCAGCGTTGAAGAGTGGACAGCTGGGGCCAACGTCCTGACTTTC. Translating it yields CSVEEWTAGANVLTF.

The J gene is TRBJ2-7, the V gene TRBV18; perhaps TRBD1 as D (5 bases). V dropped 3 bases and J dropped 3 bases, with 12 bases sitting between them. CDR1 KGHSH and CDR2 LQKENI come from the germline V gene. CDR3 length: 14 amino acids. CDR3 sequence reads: CASSPQDQGYEQYV. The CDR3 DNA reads TGTGCCAGCTCACCCCAGGACCAGGGCTACGAGCAGTACGTC.

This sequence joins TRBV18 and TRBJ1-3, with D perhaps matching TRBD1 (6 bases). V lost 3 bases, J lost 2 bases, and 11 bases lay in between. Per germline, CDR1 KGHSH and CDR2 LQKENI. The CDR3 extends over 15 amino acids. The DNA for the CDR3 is TGTGCCAGCTCACCTTCCGACAGGACTGGAAACACCATATATTTT. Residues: CASSPSDRTGNTIYF.

The CDR3, as DNA: TGTGCCAGCAGTCCCACGGCCGGGGGGGGCACTGAAGCTTTCTTT. Translated: CASSPTAGGGTEAFF. This chain joins TRBV27 and TRBJ1-1, with D possibly matching TRBD1 (5 bases). V was clipped by 5 bases and J by 4 bases, with 17 bases between them. Looked up from germline, CDR1 is MNHEY and CDR2 is SMNVEV (reference sequence). The CDR3 sequence is 15 residues long.

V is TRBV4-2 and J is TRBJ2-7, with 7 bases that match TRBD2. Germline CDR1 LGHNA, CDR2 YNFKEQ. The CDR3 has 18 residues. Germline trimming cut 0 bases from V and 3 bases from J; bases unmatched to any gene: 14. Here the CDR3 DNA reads TGTGCCAGCAGCCAAGAAGGCGGTTATGCGGGGGTAGACTACGAGCAGTACTTC. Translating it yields CASSQEGGYAGVDYEQYF.

The chain's CDR3 is CASSKALDRDTDTQYF. For the CDR3, the DNA is TGTGCCAGCAGCAAAGCGCTCGACAGGGACACAGATACGCAGTATTTT. V gene TRBV21-1 combines with J gene TRBJ2-3; the table assigns TRBD1, which was not confirmed against the DNA. TRBV21-1 is described as a pseudogene. This CDR3 has 16 residues.

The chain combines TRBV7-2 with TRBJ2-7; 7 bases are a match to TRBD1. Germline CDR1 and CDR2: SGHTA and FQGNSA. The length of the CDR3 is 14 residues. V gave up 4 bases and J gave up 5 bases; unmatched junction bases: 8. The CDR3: CASSSRQGLNEQYF. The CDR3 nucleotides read TGTGCCAGCAGCTCCCGACAGGGCTTGAACGAGCAGTACTTC.

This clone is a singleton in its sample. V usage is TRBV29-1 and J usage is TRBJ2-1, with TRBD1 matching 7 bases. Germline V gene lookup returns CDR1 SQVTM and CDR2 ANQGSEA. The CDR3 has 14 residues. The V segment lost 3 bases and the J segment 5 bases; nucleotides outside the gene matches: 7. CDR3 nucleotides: TGCAGCGTTGATCGATTCGGGACAGACAATGAGCAGTTCTTC. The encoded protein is CSVDRFGTDNEQFF.

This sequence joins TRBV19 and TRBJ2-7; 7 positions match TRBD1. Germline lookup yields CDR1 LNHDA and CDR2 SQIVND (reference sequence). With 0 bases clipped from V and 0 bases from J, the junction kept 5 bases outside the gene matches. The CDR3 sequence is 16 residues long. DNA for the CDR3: TGTGCCAGTAGTATAGATGGGACAGTGGCCTCCTACGAGCAGTACTTC. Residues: CASSIDGTVASYEQYF. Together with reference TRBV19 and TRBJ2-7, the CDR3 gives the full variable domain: DGGITQSPKYLFRKEGQNVTLSCEQNLNHDAMYWYRQDPGQGLRLIYYSQIVNDFQKGDIAEGYSVSREKKESFPLTVTSAQKNPTAFYLCASSIDGTVASYEQYFGPGTRLTVT.

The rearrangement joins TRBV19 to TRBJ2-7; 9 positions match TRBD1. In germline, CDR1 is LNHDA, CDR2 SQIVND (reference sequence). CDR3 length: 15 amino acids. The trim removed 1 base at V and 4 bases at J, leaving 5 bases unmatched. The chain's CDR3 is CASSIGRDRAYEQYF. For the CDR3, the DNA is TGTGCCAGTAGTATAGGCCGGGACAGGGCGTACGAGCAGTACTTC.

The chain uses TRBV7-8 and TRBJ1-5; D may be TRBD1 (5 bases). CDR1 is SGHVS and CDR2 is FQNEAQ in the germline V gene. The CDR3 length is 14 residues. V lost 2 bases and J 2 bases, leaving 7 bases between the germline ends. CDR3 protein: CASSLIQGNQPQHF. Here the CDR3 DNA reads TGTGCCAGCAGCTTAATACAGGGCAATCAGCCCCAGCATTTT.

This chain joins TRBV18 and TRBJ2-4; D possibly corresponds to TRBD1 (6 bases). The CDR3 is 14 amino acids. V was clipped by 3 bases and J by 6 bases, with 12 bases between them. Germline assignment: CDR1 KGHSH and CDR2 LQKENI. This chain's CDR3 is CASSPGADRNIQYF. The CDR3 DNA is TGTGCCAGCTCACCGGGGGCGGATAGAAACATTCAGTACTTC.